This T cell receptor (beta chain) was captured in a study of OX40 agonist ivuxolimab in advanced cancers. Turning to the study itself: A male proportion of 82.7% was recorded, with mean age about 60 years and range 23 to 79.

The assay was immunoSEQ multiplex PCR, and TCRdb's table has in-frame clones only and misses some. The sample lists 70,000 to 90,000 clones; about 91% were seen once. This CDR3 comprises 14 residues. Germline CDR1 WNHNN, CDR2 SYGVQD (reference sequence). V lost 0 bases and J 5 bases, leaving 10 bases between the germline ends. The V call is TRBV10-1, the J call TRBJ2-5, with D possibly TRBD1 on 5 matching bases. The source is an adult with an advanced solid tumor such as melanoma, head and neck, liver or kidney cancer. The source was CD4+ or CD8+ T cells sorted from blood, collected in a trial of the OX40 agonist ivuxolimab. The CDR3 bases are TGCGCCAGCAGTGAGTCGCCAGGGCAGGAGACCCAGTACTTC. This codes for CASSESPGQETQYF.